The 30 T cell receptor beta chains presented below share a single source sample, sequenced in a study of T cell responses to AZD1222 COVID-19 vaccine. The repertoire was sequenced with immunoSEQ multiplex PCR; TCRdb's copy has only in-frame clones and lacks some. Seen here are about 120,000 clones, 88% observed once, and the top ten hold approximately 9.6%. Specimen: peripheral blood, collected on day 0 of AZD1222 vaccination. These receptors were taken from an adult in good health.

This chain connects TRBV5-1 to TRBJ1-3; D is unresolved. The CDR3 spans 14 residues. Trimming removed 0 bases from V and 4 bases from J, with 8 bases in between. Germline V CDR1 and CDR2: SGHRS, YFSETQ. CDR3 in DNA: TGCGCCAGCAGCTTGGTTCCGGAAGGAAACACCATATATTTT. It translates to CASSLVPEGNTIYF.

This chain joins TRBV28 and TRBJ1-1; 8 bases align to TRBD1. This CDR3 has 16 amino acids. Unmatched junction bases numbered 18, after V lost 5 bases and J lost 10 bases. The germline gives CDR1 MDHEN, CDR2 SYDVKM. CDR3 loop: CASSLPDRALNRGAFF. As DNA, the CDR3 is TGTGCCAGCAGTCTGCCGGACAGGGCCTTGAATCGGGGAGCTTTCTTT.

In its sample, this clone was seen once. The DNA for the CDR3 is TGTGCCAGCAGCCCTACTAGCGGGAGGATCTACGAGCAGTACTTC. It encodes CASSPTSGRIYEQYF. This chain connects TRBV4-2 to TRBJ2-7; 12 nucleotides match TRBD2. The junction had 4 bases not matched to a gene; V was cut back by 4 bases and J by 3 bases. Looked up from germline, CDR1 is LGHNA and CDR2 is YNFKEQ. CDR3 length: 15 residues.

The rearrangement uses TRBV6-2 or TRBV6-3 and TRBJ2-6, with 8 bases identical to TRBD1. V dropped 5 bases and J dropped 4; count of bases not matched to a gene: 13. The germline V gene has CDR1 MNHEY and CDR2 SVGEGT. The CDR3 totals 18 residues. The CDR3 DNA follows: TGTGCCAGCAGTCAACCGGGACAGGTTCTTAGGGGGGCCAACGTCCTGACTTTC. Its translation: CASSQPGQVLRGANVLTF.

The CDR3 nucleotides read TGTGCCAGCATCGAATCAGTAGGTGGCTACACCTTC. It encodes CASIESVGGYTF. The chain is built from TRBV6-5 and TRBJ1-2; D remains ambiguous. CDR3 length equals 12 residues. In germline, CDR1 is MNHEY, CDR2 SVGAGI. Between the trimmed V and J ends, which lost 7 bases and 7 bases, there was a span of 13 bases.

The CDR3 coding sequence is TGTGCCAGCAGCGGTCAGGGTATCAGCAATCAGCCCCAGCATTTT. This gives the protein CASSGQGISNQPQHF. V is TRBV2 and J is TRBJ1-5; D perhaps matches TRBD1 (5 bases). The CDR3 runs to 15 residues. Looked up from germline, CDR1 is SNHLY and CDR2 is FYNNEI. Trimming removed 6 bases from V and 1 base from J, with 13 bases in between.

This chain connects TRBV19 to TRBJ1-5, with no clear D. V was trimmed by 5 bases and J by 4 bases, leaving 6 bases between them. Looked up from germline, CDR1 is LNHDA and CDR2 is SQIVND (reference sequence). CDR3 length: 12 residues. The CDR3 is CASSPLNQPQHF. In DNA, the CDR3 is TGTGCCAGTAGTCCCCTAAATCAGCCCCAGCATTTT.

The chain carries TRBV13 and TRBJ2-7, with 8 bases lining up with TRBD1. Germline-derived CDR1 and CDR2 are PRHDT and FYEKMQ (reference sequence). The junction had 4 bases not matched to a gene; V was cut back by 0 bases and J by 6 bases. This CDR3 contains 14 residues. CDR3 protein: CASSLGDRASEQYF. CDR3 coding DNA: TGTGCCAGCAGCTTAGGGGACAGGGCCTCCGAGCAGTACTTC.

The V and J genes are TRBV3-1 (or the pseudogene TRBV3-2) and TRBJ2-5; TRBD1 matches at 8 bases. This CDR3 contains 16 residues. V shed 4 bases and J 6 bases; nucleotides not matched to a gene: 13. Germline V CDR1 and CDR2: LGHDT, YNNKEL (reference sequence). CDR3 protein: CASSPGGQGSGKTQYF. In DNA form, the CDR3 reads TGTGCCAGCAGCCCAGGTGGACAGGGCAGTGGAAAGACCCAGTACTTC.

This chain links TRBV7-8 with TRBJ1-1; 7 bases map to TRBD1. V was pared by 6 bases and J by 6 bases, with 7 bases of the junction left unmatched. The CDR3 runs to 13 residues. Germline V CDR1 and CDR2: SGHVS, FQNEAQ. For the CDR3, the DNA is TGTGCCAGCAGTTATCAGGGGGGCGCTGAAGCTTTCTTT. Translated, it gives CASSYQGGAEAFF.

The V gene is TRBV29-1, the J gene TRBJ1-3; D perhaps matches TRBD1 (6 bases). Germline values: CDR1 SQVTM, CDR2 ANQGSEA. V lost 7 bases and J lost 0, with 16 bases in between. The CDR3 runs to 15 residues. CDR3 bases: TGCAGCGCCTCTGATGGGACAAACTCTGGAAACACCATATATTTT. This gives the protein CSASDGTNSGNTIYF.

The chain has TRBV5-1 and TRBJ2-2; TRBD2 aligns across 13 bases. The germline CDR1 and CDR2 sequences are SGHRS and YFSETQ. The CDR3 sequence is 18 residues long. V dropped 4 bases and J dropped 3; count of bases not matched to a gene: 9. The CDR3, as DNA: TGCGCCAGCAGCCAAGGACTAGCGGGAGCCCGCGACACCGGGGAGCTGTTTTTT. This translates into CASSQGLAGARDTGELFF.

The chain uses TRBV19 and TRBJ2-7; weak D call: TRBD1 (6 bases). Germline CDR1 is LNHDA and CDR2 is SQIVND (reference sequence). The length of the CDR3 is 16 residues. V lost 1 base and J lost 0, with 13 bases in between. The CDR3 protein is CASSIGAGEGSYEQYF. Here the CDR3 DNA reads TGTGCCAGTAGTATAGGAGCAGGGGAAGGCTCCTACGAGCAGTACTTC.

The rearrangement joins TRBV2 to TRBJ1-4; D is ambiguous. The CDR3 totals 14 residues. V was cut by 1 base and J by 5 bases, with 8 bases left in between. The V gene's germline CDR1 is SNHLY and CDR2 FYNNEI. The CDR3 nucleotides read TGTGCCAGCAGTGAAGTGGCCGGCAATGAAAAACTGTTTTTT. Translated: CASSEVAGNEKLFF.

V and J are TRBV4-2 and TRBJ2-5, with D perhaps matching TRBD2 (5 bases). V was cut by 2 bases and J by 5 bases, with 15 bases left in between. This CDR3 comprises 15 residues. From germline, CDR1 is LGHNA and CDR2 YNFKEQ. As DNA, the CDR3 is TGTGCCAGCAGCCAAACATCTACTAGTATCGAGACCCAGTACTTC. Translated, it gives CASSQTSTSIETQYF.

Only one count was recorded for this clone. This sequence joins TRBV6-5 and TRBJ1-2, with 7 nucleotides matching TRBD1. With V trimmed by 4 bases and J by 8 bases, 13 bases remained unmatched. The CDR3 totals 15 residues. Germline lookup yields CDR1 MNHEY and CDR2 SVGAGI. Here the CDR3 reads CASSSTDRVGTGYTF. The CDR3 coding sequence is TGTGCCAGCAGTTCCACCGACAGGGTGGGGACCGGCTACACCTTC.

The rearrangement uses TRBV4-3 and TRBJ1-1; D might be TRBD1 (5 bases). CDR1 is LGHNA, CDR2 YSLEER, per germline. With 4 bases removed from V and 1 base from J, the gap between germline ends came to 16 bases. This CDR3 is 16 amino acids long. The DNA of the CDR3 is TGCGCCAGCAGCCCTGATACCGACAGCAGGAACACTGAAGCTTTCTTT. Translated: CASSPDTDSRNTEAFF.

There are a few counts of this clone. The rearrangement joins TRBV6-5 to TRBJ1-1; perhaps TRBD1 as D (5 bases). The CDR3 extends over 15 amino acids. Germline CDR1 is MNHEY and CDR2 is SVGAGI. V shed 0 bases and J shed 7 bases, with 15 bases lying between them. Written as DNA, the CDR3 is TGTGCCAGCAGTTACTCGACTCAGGCAGGGAGTGAAGCTTTCTTT. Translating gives CASSYSTQAGSEAFF.

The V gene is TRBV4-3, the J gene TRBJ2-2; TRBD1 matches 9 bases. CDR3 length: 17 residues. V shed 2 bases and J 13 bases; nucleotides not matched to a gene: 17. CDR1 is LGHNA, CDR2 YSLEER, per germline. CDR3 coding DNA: TGCGCCAGCAGCCAACGACAGGGGGGAGGGACGTCAGGCGGGCTGTTTTTT. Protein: CASSQRQGGGTSGGLFF.

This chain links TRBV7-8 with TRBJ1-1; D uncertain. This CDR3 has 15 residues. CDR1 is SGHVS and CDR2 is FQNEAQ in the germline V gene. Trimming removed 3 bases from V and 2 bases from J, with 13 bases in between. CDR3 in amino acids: CASSLHSPINTEAFF. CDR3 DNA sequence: TGTGCCAGCAGCTTGCACAGCCCAATCAACACTGAAGCTTTCTTT.

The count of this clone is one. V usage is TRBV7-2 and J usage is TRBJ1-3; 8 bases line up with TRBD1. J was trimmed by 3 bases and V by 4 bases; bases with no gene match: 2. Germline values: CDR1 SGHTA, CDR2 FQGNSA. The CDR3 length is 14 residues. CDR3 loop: CASSSDRVGNTIYF. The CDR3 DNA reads TGTGCCAGCAGCTCGGACAGGGTTGGAAACACCATATATTTT.

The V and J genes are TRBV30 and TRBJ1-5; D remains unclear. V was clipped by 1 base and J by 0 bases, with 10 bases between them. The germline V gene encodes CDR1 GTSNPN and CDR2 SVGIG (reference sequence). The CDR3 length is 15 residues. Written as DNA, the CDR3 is TGTGCCTGGAGTGCAATGGAAAATAGCAATCAGCCCCAGCATTTT. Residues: CAWSAMENSNQPQHF.

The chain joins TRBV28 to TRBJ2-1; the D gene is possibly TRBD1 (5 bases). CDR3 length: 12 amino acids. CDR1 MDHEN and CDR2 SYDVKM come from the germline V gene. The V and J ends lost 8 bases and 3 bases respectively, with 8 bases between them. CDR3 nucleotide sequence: TGTGCCAGCGATACAGGCTACAATGAGCAGTTCTTC. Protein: CASDTGYNEQFF.

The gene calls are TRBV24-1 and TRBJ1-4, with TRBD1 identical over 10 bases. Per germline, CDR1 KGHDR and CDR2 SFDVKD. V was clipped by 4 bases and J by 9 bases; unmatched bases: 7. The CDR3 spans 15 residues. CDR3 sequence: CATSDTGTGVKKLFF. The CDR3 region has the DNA TGTGCCACCAGTGACACCGGGACAGGGGTGAAAAAACTGTTTTTT.

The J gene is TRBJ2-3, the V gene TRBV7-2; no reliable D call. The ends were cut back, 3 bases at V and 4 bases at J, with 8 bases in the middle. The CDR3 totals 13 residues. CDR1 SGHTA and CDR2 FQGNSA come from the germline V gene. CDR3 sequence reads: CASSFFRADTQYF. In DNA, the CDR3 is TGTGCCAGCAGCTTTTTCCGCGCAGATACGCAGTATTTT.

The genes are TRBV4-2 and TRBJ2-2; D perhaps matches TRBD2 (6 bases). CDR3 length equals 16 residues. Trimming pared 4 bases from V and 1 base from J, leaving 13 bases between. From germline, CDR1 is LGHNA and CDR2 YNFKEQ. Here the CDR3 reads CASSPTSGENTGELFF. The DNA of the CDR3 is TGTGCCAGCAGCCCTACCTCGGGGGAGAACACCGGGGAGCTGTTTTTT.

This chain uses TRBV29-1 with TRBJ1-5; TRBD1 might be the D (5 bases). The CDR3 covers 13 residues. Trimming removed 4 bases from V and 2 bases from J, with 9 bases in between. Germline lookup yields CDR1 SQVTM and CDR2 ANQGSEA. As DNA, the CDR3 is TGCAGCGTTGTGGGGGAGGGCAATCAGCCCCAGCATTTT. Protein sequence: CSVVGEGNQPQHF.

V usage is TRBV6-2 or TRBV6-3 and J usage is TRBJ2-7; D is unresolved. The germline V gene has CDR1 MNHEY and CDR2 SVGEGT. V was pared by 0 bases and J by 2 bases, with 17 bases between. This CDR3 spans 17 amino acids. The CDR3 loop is CASSYSAGLSNAYEQYF. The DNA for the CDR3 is TGTGCCAGCAGTTACTCGGCTGGGCTAAGTAACGCCTACGAGCAGTACTTC.

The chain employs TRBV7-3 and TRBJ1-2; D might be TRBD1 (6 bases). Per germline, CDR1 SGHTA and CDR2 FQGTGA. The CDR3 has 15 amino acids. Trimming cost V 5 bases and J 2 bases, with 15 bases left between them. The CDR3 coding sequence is TGTGCCAGCAGCCCCCACAGGGTTCCCAACTATGGCTACACCTTC. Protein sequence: CASSPHRVPNYGYTF. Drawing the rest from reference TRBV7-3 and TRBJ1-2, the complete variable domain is GAGVSQTPSNKVTEKGKYVELRCDPISGHTALYWYRQSLGQGPEFLIYFQGTGAADDSGLPNDRFFAVRPEGSVSTLKIQRTERGDSAVYLCASSPHRVPNYGYTFGSGTRLTVV.

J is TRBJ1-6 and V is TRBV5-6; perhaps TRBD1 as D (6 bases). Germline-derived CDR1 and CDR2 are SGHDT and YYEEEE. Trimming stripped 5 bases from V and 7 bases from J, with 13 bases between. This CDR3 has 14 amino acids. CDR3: CASRSEGVNSPLHF. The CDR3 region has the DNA TGTGCCAGCAGATCGGAGGGGGTCAATTCACCCCTCCACTTT.